This T cell receptor (beta chain) was identified during a study of blood T cell repertoires in COVID-19. Study-level background: COVID-19 samples from acute and convalescent phases originated in the United States, Italy and Spain.

Profiling relied on immunoSEQ multiplex PCR, and the TCRdb table lists in-frame clones only, not all of them. The sample lists 70,000 to 85,000 clones; roughly nine tenths were seen once. The CDR3 runs 15 residues. V was cut by 6 bases and J by 5 bases, with 14 bases left in between. Per germline, CDR1 MNHEY and CDR2 SMNVEV (reference sequence). This sequence was found in a human donor in a cohort sampled during active COVID-19. Source material: peripheral blood. The chain joins TRBV27 to TRBJ1-6; TRBD1 might be the D (6 bases). CDR3 loop: CASRLLGGDNSPLHF. The CDR3 region has the DNA TGTGCCAGCAGACTCCTAGGGGGGGATAATTCACCCCTCCACTTT.